The rows below give T cell receptor beta chains drawn from one sample of a study of radiotherapy plus CTLA-4 blockade in lung cancer. Method: immunoSEQ multiplex PCR; TCRdb's copy keeps in-frame clones and lacks some. The table includes approximately 99,000 clones, approximately 86% detected once. Here the sequenced sample was peripheral blood, taken from a patient treated with radiotherapy plus ipilimumab. These receptors all come from a human donor with non-small cell lung cancer that progressed on radiotherapy plus ipilimumab. Both conserved end residues are part of each CDR3. The D gene is left open where the match is weak. Where a row states a size, it is once, few, many or the class of an expanded clone; other rows omit it.

J: TRBJ2-5
V: TRBV27
size: .
D: .
CDR3: CASSTRRLAEQVETQYF
DNA: TGTGCCAGCAGTACCCGTCGTTTAGCGGAGCAGGTGGAGACCCAGTACTTC

J: TRBJ2-3
V: TRBV4-1
size: .
D: .
CDR3: CASSRIGLSTSLTDTQYF
DNA: TGCGCCAGCAGCCGCATCGGGCTCAGCACGAGCCTCACAGATACGCAGTATTTT

J: TRBJ1-1
V: TRBV7-2
size: .
D: .
CDR3: CATSGLDTEAFF
DNA: TGTGCCACCTCGGGGTTGGACACTGAAGCTTTCTTT

J: TRBJ2-7
V: TRBV7-6
size: .
D: .
CDR3: CASSSEVGQGTDEQYF
DNA: TGTGCCAGCAGCTCAGAAGTGGGGCAGGGGACCGACGAGCAGTACTTC

J: TRBJ2-1
V: TRBV19
size: .
D: .
CDR3: CASSMRIRLSSYNEQFF
DNA: TGTGCCAGTAGTATGCGAATCCGACTGAGCTCCTACAATGAGCAGTTCTTC

J: TRBJ2-2
V: TRBV7-3
size: .
D: .
CDR3: CASSQYTRDTGELFF
DNA: TGTGCCAGCAGCCAGTATACTAGGGACACCGGGGAGCTGTTTTTT

J: TRBJ2-3
V: TRBV7-3
size: .
D: TRBD2
CDR3: CASSLNPGGSDTQYF
DNA: TGTGCCAGCAGCTTAAATCCGGGAGGGTCAGATACGCAGTATTTT

J: TRBJ2-1
V: TRBV2
size: .
D: .
CDR3: CASTYRDFSREQFF
DNA: TGTGCCAGCACCTACCGGGATTTCTCACGTGAGCAGTTCTTC

J: TRBJ2-5
V: TRBV18
size: .
D: .
CDR3: CASSPGHQETQYF
DNA: TGTGCCAGCTCACCCGGACATCAAGAGACCCAGTACTTC

J: TRBJ2-3
V: TRBV2
size: once
D: .
CDR3: CASSHGSGTQYF
DNA: TGTGCCAGCAGTCACGGTAGCGGTACGCAGTATTTT

J: TRBJ2-2
V: TRBV10-3
size: .
D: TRBD2
CDR3: CAISELGLGSANTGELFF
DNA: TGTGCCATCAGTGAACTGGGACTAGGCTCCGCGAACACCGGGGAGCTGTTTTTT

J: TRBJ2-7
V: TRBV7-6
size: .
D: TRBD2
CDR3: CASSLGRGVYEQYF
DNA: TGTGCCAGCAGCTTAGGTCGGGGGGTTTACGAGCAGTACTTC

J: TRBJ2-3
V: TRBV6-1
size: .
D: .
CDR3: CASSEEGRDTQYF
DNA: TGTGCCAGCAGTGAAGAGGGGAGGGATACGCAGTATTTT

J: TRBJ2-2
V: TRBV19
size: .
D: .
CDR3: CASSIVAGNTGELFF
DNA: TGTGCCAGTAGTATTGTAGCAGGGAACACCGGGGAGCTGTTTTTT

J: TRBJ2-5
V: TRBV9
size: .
D: TRBD2
CDR3: CASSVGGSGGETQYF
DNA: TGTGCCAGCAGCGTTGGTGGTAGCGGGGGAGAGACCCAGTACTTC

J: TRBJ2-3
V: TRBV6-5
size: .
D: TRBD2
CDR3: CASSLGLLPTDTQYF
DNA: TGTGCCAGCAGCCTGGGACTACTACCCACAGATACGCAGTATTTT

J: TRBJ1-3
V: TRBV5-4
size: .
D: .
CDR3: CASSPNGGTASSGNTIYF
DNA: TGTGCCAGCAGCCCAAATGGCGGGACCGCAAGCTCTGGAAACACCATATATTTT

J: TRBJ2-5
V: TRBV11-2
size: .
D: .
CDR3: CASSLSGEGETQYF
DNA: TGTGCCAGCAGCTTATCTGGTGAGGGAGAGACCCAGTACTTC

J: TRBJ2-7
V: TRBV5-1
size: .
D: TRBD2
CDR3: CASSLSREGYEQYF
DNA: TGCGCCAGCAGCTTGAGCAGGGAGGGATACGAGCAGTACTTC

J: TRBJ2-2
V: TRBV19
size: .
D: .
CDR3: CASSMTYTGELFF
DNA: TGTGCCAGTAGTATGACCTACACCGGGGAGCTGTTTTTT

J: TRBJ2-7
V: TRBV29-1
size: .
D: .
CDR3: CSVERNYEQYF
DNA: TGCAGCGTTGAAAGGAACTACGAGCAGTACTTC

J: TRBJ2-5
V: TRBV29-1
size: .
D: TRBD1
CDR3: CSVNPGQQKETQYF
DNA: TGCAGCGTCAATCCGGGACAGCAGAAAGAGACCCAGTACTTC

J: TRBJ2-1
V: TRBV19
size: once
D: .
CDR3: CASSRWDSYNEQFF
DNA: TGTGCCAGTAGTAGATGGGACTCCTACAATGAGCAGTTCTTC

J: TRBJ1-2
V: TRBV11-3
size: .
D: .
CDR3: CASGTRDRYGYTF
DNA: TGTGCCAGCGGTACCAGGGATCGTTATGGCTACACCTTC

J: TRBJ2-7
V: TRBV14
size: .
D: .
CDR3: CASSLGGTGKWEQYF
DNA: TGTGCCAGCAGCCTTGGAGGGACTGGGAAATGGGAGCAGTACTTC

J: TRBJ2-5
V: TRBV18
size: .
D: .
CDR3: CASSPPQTQETQYF
DNA: TGTGCCAGCTCACCACCGCAGACCCAAGAGACCCAGTACTTC

J: TRBJ2-7
V: TRBV9
size: .
D: .
CDR3: CASSVDWGSYEQYF
DNA: TGTGCCAGCAGCGTAGATTGGGGATCCTACGAGCAGTACTTC

J: TRBJ2-2
V: TRBV30
size: .
D: .
CDR3: CAWSFRGTFSTGELFF
DNA: TGTGCCTGGAGCTTTCGGGGGACTTTCTCCACCGGGGAGCTGTTTTTT

J: TRBJ1-5
V: TRBV27
size: .
D: .
CDR3: CASKRSGNQPQHF
DNA: TGTGCCAGCAAAAGGTCGGGCAATCAGCCCCAGCATTTT

J: TRBJ2-1
V: TRBV5-1
size: .
D: .
CDR3: CASSLAAGASYNEQFF
DNA: TGCGCCAGCAGCTTGGCCGCCGGGGCCTCCTACAATGAGCAGTTCTTC

J: TRBJ1-5
V: TRBV27
size: .
D: TRBD1
CDR3: CASSWTGARQPQHF
DNA: TGTGCCAGCAGTTGGACAGGGGCCCGGCAGCCCCAGCATTTT

J: TRBJ2-7
V: TRBV7-2
size: .
D: TRBD1
CDR3: CASSFSGTGSYEQYF
DNA: TGTGCCAGCAGCTTCTCCGGGACAGGGTCCTACGAGCAGTACTTC

J: TRBJ1-1
V: TRBV5-6
size: .
D: .
CDR3: CASSVVHPNDTEAFF
DNA: TGTGCCAGCAGCGTGGTGCACCCGAATGACACTGAAGCTTTCTTT

J: TRBJ2-3
V: TRBV29-1
size: .
D: TRBD2
CDR3: CSAGSVGGGTDTQYF
DNA: TGCAGCGCCGGATCGGTGGGAGGGGGCACAGATACGCAGTATTTT

J: TRBJ2-1
V: TRBV30
size: .
D: .
CDR3: CAWSWAPNNEQFF
DNA: TGTGCCTGGAGCTGGGCCCCGAACAATGAGCAGTTCTTC

J: TRBJ2-7
V: TRBV15
size: .
D: TRBD2
CDR3: CATSIPGLAGRAYEQYF
DNA: TGTGCCACCAGCATACCAGGACTAGCGGGACGAGCTTACGAGCAGTACTTC

J: TRBJ2-6
V: TRBV5-5
size: .
D: .
CDR3: CASSFGGPPNVLTF
DNA: TGTGCCAGCAGCTTTGGGGGCCCCCCCAACGTCCTGACTTTC

J: TRBJ1-5
V: TRBV7-2
size: .
D: TRBD1
CDR3: CASSIRTGDNQPQHF
DNA: TGTGCCAGCAGTATAAGGACAGGGGACAATCAGCCCCAGCATTTT

J: TRBJ2-1
V: TRBV4-2
size: .
D: TRBD2
CDR3: CASSQTQTSGIYNEQFF
DNA: TGTGCCAGCAGCCAAACCCAAACTAGCGGGATTTACAATGAGCAGTTCTTC

J: TRBJ2-2
V: TRBV9
size: .
D: TRBD2
CDR3: CASSVRDYFTGELFF
DNA: TGTGCCAGCAGCGTACGGGACTACTTTACCGGGGAGCTGTTTTTT

J: TRBJ1-1
V: TRBV5-4
size: .
D: .
CDR3: CASSSSLVVPEAFF
DNA: TGTGCCAGCAGCTCTTCGCTCGTGGTACCTGAAGCTTTCTTT

J: TRBJ1-2
V: TRBV7-9
size: once
D: .
CDR3: CASSQDGYGYTF
DNA: TGTGCCAGCAGTCAGGATGGCTATGGCTACACCTTC

J: TRBJ1-2
V: TRBV29-1
size: .
D: .
CDR3: CSVDPTHGGYTF
DNA: TGCAGCGTTGATCCGACCCATGGTGGCTACACCTTC

J: TRBJ1-2
V: TRBV10-3
size: few
D: TRBD1
CDR3: CAISAIRTGVDGYTF
DNA: TGTGCCATCAGTGCCATACGGACAGGGGTGGATGGCTACACCTTC

J: TRBJ2-7
V: TRBV27
size: once
D: .
CDR3: CASSLGQSYEQYF
DNA: TGTGCCAGCAGTTTAGGACAGTCCTACGAGCAGTACTTC

J: TRBJ2-7
V: TRBV10-3
size: .
D: TRBD2
CDR3: CAISLGLAGGSYEQYF
DNA: TGTGCCATCAGCCTGGGACTAGCGGGAGGAAGCTACGAGCAGTACTTC

J: TRBJ2-1
V: TRBV27
size: .
D: .
CDR3: CASTLLPPSDNEQFF
DNA: TGTGCCAGCACCCTTTTGCCCCCAAGTGACAATGAGCAGTTCTTC

J: TRBJ2-1
V: TRBV5-1
size: few
D: TRBD2
CDR3: CASSSAGEINEQFF
DNA: TGCGCCAGCAGCTCAGCGGGAGAGATAAATGAGCAGTTCTTC

J: TRBJ1-2
V: TRBV19
size: once
D: .
CDR3: CASSIGSQGSSGYTF
DNA: TGTGCCAGTAGTATAGGGAGTCAGGGTTCGAGTGGCTACACCTTC

J: TRBJ2-5
V: TRBV5-1
size: .
D: .
CDR3: CASTMGQGRETQYF
DNA: TGCGCCAGCACCATGGGGCAGGGGAGGGAGACCCAGTACTTC

J: TRBJ1-5
V: TRBV15
size: .
D: .
CDR3: CATSRDESDQPQHF
DNA: TGTGCCACCAGCAGAGATGAGTCGGATCAGCCCCAGCATTTT

J: TRBJ2-7
V: TRBV29-1
size: .
D: TRBD1
CDR3: CSVELALDRGDEQYF
DNA: TGCAGCGTTGAGCTGGCATTGGACAGGGGTGACGAGCAGTACTTC

J: TRBJ2-1
V: TRBV25-1
size: once
D: .
CDR3: CASSERPDEQFF
DNA: TGTGCCAGCAGTGAACGACCAGACGAGCAGTTCTTC

J: TRBJ1-3
V: TRBV5-1
size: .
D: .
CDR3: CASSWDFSGNTIYF
DNA: TGCGCCAGCAGTTGGGACTTCTCTGGAAACACCATATATTTT